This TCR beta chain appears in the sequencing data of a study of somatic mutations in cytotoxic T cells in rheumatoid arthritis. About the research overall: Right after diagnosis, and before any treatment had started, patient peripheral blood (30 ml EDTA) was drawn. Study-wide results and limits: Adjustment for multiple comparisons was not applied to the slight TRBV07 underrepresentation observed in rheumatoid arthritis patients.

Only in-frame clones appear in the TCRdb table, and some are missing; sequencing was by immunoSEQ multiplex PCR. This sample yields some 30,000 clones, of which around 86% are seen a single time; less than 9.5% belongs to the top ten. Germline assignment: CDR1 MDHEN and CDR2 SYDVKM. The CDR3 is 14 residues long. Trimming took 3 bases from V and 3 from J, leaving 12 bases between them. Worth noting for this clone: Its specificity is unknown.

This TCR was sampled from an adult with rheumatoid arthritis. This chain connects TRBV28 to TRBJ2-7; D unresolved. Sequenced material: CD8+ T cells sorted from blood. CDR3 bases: TGTGCCAGCAGTTTTGCCCCAGGTAGCTACGAGCAGTACTTC. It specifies CASSFAPGSYEQYF. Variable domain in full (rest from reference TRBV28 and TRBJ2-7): DVKVTQSSRYLVKRTGEKVFLECVQDMDHENMFWYRQDPGLGLRLIYFSYDVKMKEKGDIPEGYSVSREKKERFSLILESASTNQTSMYLCASSFAPGSYEQYFGPGTRLTVT.